Listed below are T cell receptor beta chains from one sample, sequenced in a study of lymphopenia after photon versus proton radiotherapy. Repertoires were generated with immunoSEQ multiplex PCR, while TCRdb's copy carries only in-frame clones and drops some. This table has 20,000 to 25,000 clones, approximately 91% appearing once. The sample in question was peripheral blood, obtained from a patient treated with proton-based radiotherapy. These receptors were obtained from a woman in her 70s with pancreatic cancer. Some clones in this sample may be carry-over from other donors' samples. CDR3s leave out the opening cysteine and the closing phenylalanine or tryptophan.

TRBV5-6	TRBJ1-5	ASSKTALGPQH
TRBV19	TRBJ2-7	ASSPEAGAKFYEQY
TRBV4-1	TRBJ2-4	ASSPTGDVAKNIQY
TRBV10-3	TRBJ1-6	AIRVDTHNSPLH
TRBV4-3	TRBJ2-6	ASSQEGGAGANVLT
TRBV19	TRBJ2-7	ASGGQGIGEQY
TRBV15	TRBJ1-2	ATSRDTAANYGYT
TRBV7-8	TRBJ2-3	ASSPRGTAGGPDTQY
TRBV14	TRBJ2-1	ASSHPTTTLATNVYNEQF
TRBV12-5	TRBJ2-1	ASGLGTGLAGVNEQF
TRBV4-1	TRBJ2-2	ASSLLIRIQGRSTGELF
TRBV15	TRBJ2-1	ATSLRGTYNEQF
TRBV7-2	TRBJ2-7	ASSPSGAGPPYEQY
TRBV7-9	TRBJ2-7	ASSLVSAGVFYEQY
TRBV12-5	TRBJ2-6	ASGRKTGTGANVLT
TRBV7-6	TRBJ2-7	ASSLEPGSSYEQY
TRBV19	TRBJ1-2	ASSDIRTAGDYGYT
TRBV18	TRBJ2-7	ASSPTGASYEQY
TRBV6-5	TRBJ1-1	ASRAQGSGVKAF
TRBV4-3	TRBJ2-1	ASSQEGSYNEQF
TRBV5-5	TRBJ2-7	ASSSTGAPGHEQY
TRBV20-1	TRBJ2-1	SARRDNEQF
TRBV6-1	TRBJ2-2	ASTLLRELF
TRBV5-1	TRBJ1-1	ASSSSQGMNTEAF
TRBV21-1	TRBJ2-5	ASSARGVEETQY